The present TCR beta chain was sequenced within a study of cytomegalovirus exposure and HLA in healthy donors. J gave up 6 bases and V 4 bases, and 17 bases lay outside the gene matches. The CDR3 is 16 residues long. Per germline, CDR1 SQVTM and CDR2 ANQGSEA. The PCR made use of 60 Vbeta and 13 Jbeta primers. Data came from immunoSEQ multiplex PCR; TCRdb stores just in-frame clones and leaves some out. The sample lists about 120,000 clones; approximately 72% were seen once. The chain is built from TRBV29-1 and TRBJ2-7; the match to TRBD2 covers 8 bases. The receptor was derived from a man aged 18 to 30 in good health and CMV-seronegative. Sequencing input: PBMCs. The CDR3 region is CSVGASGLADRGEQYF. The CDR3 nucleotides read TGCAGCGTTGGCGCTAGCGGGCTCGCAGATCGTGGCGAGCAGTACTTC.